These 3 T cell receptor beta chains share one sample of origin, sequenced in a study of T cells in Graves' hyperthyroidism and ophthalmopathy. RNA transcripts served as the template for amplifying TCR beta CDR3 regions. During a first-round RT-PCR of the TCR CDR3, the HTBI primer set was used. One entry per CDR3 protein, called by TCRdb with MiXCR from the multiplex PCR reads. Of hundreds of thousands of distinct CDR3 sequences in the sample, approximately 15% were seen once. Input material: blood. The receptors were sampled from a middle-aged woman with Graves' ophthalmopathy.

This clonotype has a count of ten or more. The rearrangement uses TRBV27 and TRBJ1-1; a weak D match, TRBD1 (5 bases). Trimming took 7 bases from V and 0 from J, leaving 12 bases between them. The CDR3 has 14 residues. CDR1 MNHEY and CDR2 SMNVEV come from the germline V gene (reference sequence). CDR3 coding DNA: TGTGCCAGCATCTCAGGGTCTCTGAACACTGAAGCTTTCTTT. It specifies CASISGSLNTEAFF.

The chain carries TRBV5-4 and TRBJ2-7; tentatively, D is TRBD1 or TRBD2 (5 bases each). Trimming left V 4 bases short and J 5 bases short, with 16 bases between. Germline loops: CDR1 SGHNT, CDR2 YYREEE (reference sequence). The CDR3 contains 14 residues. CDR3 nucleotides: TGTGCCAGCAGCCCCGGGACGATACAAGACGAGCAGTACTTC. Amino acid sequence: CASSPGTIQDEQYF.

This clonotype appeared many times. The rearrangement joins TRBV6-4 to TRBJ1-2; no firm D call. The V gene lost 2 bases and the J gene lost 2 bases, with 18 bases spanning the gap. CDR3 length: 17 residues. The germline V gene encodes CDR1 MRHNA and CDR2 SNTAGT. This CDR3 reads CASSDDLGLMANYGYTF. The DNA for the CDR3 is TGTGCCAGCAGTGACGACCTCGGGTTAATGGCCAACTATGGCTACACCTTC.